This passage covers 20 T cell receptor beta chains from one sample sequenced in a study of human T cells and chemical hapten exposure. TCRdb reprocessed the RACE reads via MiXCR and lists one record per CDR3 protein. The sample yields fewer than 300,000 distinct CDR3 sequences, about 9% seen once. Time point in this sample: pre-sensitization, week 0. Treatment here: therapeutic diphenylcyclopropenone sensitization with weekly scalp DPC. Sequencing used whole blood, obtained in connection with sensitization to the hapten diphenylcyclopropenone (DPC). These receptor sequences come from a woman aged 40 to 49 with alopecia areata. Some clones in this sample may be carry-over from other donors' samples.

The rearrangement uses TRBV7-2 and TRBJ2-1; TRBD2 matches at 8 bases. J gave up 7 bases and V 5 bases, and 10 bases lay outside the gene matches. The CDR3 is 15 residues long. Germline-derived CDR1 and CDR2 are SGHTA and FQGNSA. This chain's CDR3 is CASSRGGPPGNEQFF. In DNA form, the CDR3 reads TGTGCCAGCAGCCGGGGGGGGCCCCCTGGGAATGAGCAGTTCTTC.

This clonotype was recorded at least ten times. This chain joins TRBV5-1 and TRBJ2-7; TRBD1 might be the D (5 bases). Germline V gene sequence: CDR1 SGHRS, CDR2 YFSETQ. The CDR3 contains 12 residues. V was clipped by 1 base and J by 5 bases, with 7 bases between them. CDR3 sequence: CASSLQGHEQYF. CDR3 nucleotide sequence: TGCGCCAGCAGCTTGCAGGGCCACGAGCAGTACTTC.

A remark on this clonotype: The germline gene is not matched at one end of the junction; a read error may be the cause. This chain links TRBV7-7 with TRBJ2-3, with TRBD2 matching 10 bases. The CDR3 runs to 17 residues. Germline V lookup: CDR1 SSHAT, CDR2 FNYEAQ (reference sequence). CDR3 DNA: TGTGCTAGCAGCTCCGGGGGTAGCGGGAGGCTCTCGGATACGCAGTATTTT. Amino acids: CASSSGGSGRLSDTQYF.

The sample holds many counts of this clonotype. The chain carries TRBV7-9 and TRBJ2-7; either TRBD1 or TRBD2 may fit D (5 bases each). Germline V gene data show CDR1 as SEHNR and CDR2 as FQNEAQ (reference sequence). This CDR3 contains 16 residues. V lost 1 base to trimming and J lost 1 base, with 14 bases between them. The CDR3 protein is CASSLEPGTPSYEQYF. DNA for the CDR3: TGTGCCAGCAGCTTAGAACCCGGGACGCCGTCCTACGAGCAGTACTTC.

This chain links TRBV29-1 with TRBJ2-1, with 8 nucleotides matching TRBD2. From germline, CDR1 is SQVTM and CDR2 ANQGSEA. There are 16 residues in the CDR3. After removal of 0 bases from V and 2 bases from J, the junction contained 6 bases not matched to a gene. In nucleotides, the CDR3 is TGCAGCGTTGAAGACGCCAGCGGGAGTGCCTACAATGAGCAGTTCTTC. It specifies CSVEDASGSAYNEQFF.

The gene calls are TRBV28 and TRBJ2-7, with D maybe TRBD1 (5 bases). The germline gives CDR1 MDHEN, CDR2 SYDVKM. Trimming left V 7 bases short and J 0 bases short, with 13 bases between. The CDR3 consists of 14 residues. In DNA form, the CDR3 reads TGTGCCAGCACCGTGGGGCAGCACTCCTACGAGCAGTACTTC. Amino acid sequence: CASTVGQHSYEQYF.

This clonotype was observed a handful of times. The chain has TRBV27 and TRBJ2-1; the match to TRBD2 covers 8 bases. V lost 6 bases, J lost 5 bases, and 12 bases stayed unmatched. The CDR3 is made up of 16 amino acids. Germline V gene data show CDR1 as MNHEY and CDR2 as SMNVEV (reference sequence). CDR3 residues: CASRSLGAGDNNEQFF. Written as DNA, the CDR3 is TGTGCCAGCAGAAGCCTGGGAGCGGGAGACAACAATGAGCAGTTCTTC.

The chain joins TRBV7-8 to TRBJ2-4; 7 bases agree with TRBD1. Trimming cost V 6 bases and J 6 bases; bases outside gene matches: 11. The CDR3 length is 15 residues. Germline assignment: CDR1 SGHVS and CDR2 FQNEAQ. For the CDR3, the DNA is TGTGCCAGCAGGGTCGGGACAGCCAACTCAAACATTCAGTACTTC. This sequence encodes CASRVGTANSNIQYF.

The rearrangement joins TRBV3-1 to TRBJ2-7; D is perhaps TRBD2 (8 bases). CDR3 length equals 15 residues. Germline values: CDR1 LGHDT, CDR2 YNNKEL (reference sequence). Trimming shortened V by 10 bases and J by 0 bases, and 19 bases separated the two germline ends. The CDR3 spells CATRGKTSASYEQYF. CDR3 nucleotides: TGTGCCACCAGGGGGAAGACTAGCGCCTCCTACGAGCAGTACTTC.

This clonotype has more than one count but fewer than ten. The chain joins TRBV12-3 or TRBV12-4 to TRBJ2-5; 7 bases match TRBD1. V lost 6 bases to trimming and J lost 3 bases; unmatched junction nucleotides: 10. This CDR3 contains 15 residues. The CDR3 nucleotides read TGTGCCAGCAGCCTTACAGGGGTCCCCAAAGAGACCCAGTACTTC. Its protein product is CASSLTGVPKETQYF.

This chain links TRBV7-9 with TRBJ2-7, with 7 bases matching TRBD1. CDR3 length: 17 amino acids. Germline CDR1 SEHNR, CDR2 FQNEAQ (reference sequence). J lost 0 bases, V lost 5 bases, and 13 bases had no gene match. CDR3 in DNA: TGTGCCAGCAGCCCATCCCCAGGGACAGCTTCCTCCTACGAGCAGTACTTC. Translation: CASSPSPGTASSYEQYF.

The chain employs TRBV5-4 and TRBJ2-5; D remains ambiguous. The V gene lost 3 bases and the J gene lost 1 base, with 7 bases spanning the gap. The CDR3 runs 13 residues. Germline V lookup: CDR1 SGHNT, CDR2 YYREEE (reference sequence). Here the CDR3 reads CASSSKIQETQYF. The CDR3 bases are TGTGCCAGCAGCTCCAAGATCCAAGAGACCCAGTACTTC.

The V call is TRBV6-2 or TRBV6-3, the J call TRBJ1-1; D is perhaps TRBD1 (5 bases). The V end was cut by 5 bases, the J end by 11 bases, with 18 bases between. From germline, CDR1 is MNHEY and CDR2 SVGEGT. CDR3 size: 13 residues. CDR3 sequence: CASSASSGTEAFF. The DNA of the CDR3 is TGTGCCAGCAGTGCCTCATCCGGGACGGAGGCTTTCTTT.

This clonotype appeared many times. The chain has TRBV29-1 and TRBJ1-2, with D hard to call. Germline assignment: CDR1 SQVTM and CDR2 ANQGSEA. The CDR3 loop spans 14 amino acids. The germline V and J ends were trimmed by 2 bases and 4 bases, with 14 bases remaining between them. The CDR3 protein is CSVESIGAGYGYTF. CDR3 in DNA: TGCAGCGTTGAAAGTATCGGTGCCGGCTATGGCTACACCTTC.

This clonotype has a handful of counts. The J gene is TRBJ1-6, the V gene TRBV20-1; 9 bases line up with TRBD1. Germline V gives CDR1 DFQATT, CDR2 SNEGSKA (reference sequence). The CDR3 runs to 14 residues. The V and J ends lost 3 bases and 10 bases, in that order; junction bases with no gene match: 7. As DNA, the CDR3 is TGCAGTGCTAGCTGGGACAGGGTACGATCACCCCTCCACTTT. Translated: CSASWDRVRSPLHF.

This clonotype was seen repeatedly, ten times or more. The J gene is TRBJ1-1, the V gene TRBV9; weak D call: TRBD1 (5 bases). Per the germline V gene, CDR1 is SGDLS and CDR2 is YYNGEE. Deletions cut 0 bases from V and 0 bases from J, with 9 bases between. This CDR3 contains 15 residues. CDR3 region: CASSVDRNMNTEAFF. The CDR3 DNA sequence: TGTGCCAGCAGCGTAGACAGGAACATGAACACTGAAGCTTTCTTT.

The chain employs TRBV25-1 and TRBJ2-2; D remains ambiguous. Germline-derived CDR1 and CDR2 are MGHDK and SYGVNS. The ends were cut back, 1 base at V and 4 bases at J, with 10 bases in the middle. The CDR3 length is 15 residues. CDR3 in DNA: TGTGCCAGCAGTGAATGGCCAGGCGGCACCGGGGAGCTGTTTTTT. It codes for CASSEWPGGTGELFF.

CDR3 nucleotide sequence: TGTGCCAGCAGCTTAGAGTCGCTAGCGGGAGGGCAATATTTT. It is translated as CASSLESLAGGQYF. The V and J genes are TRBV7-9 and TRBJ2-3, with 12 bases that match TRBD2. Trimming cost V 1 base and J 15 bases; bases outside gene matches: 8. This CDR3 has 14 residues. Germline CDR1 is SEHNR and CDR2 is FQNEAQ (reference sequence).

The chain uses TRBV28 and TRBJ2-1; D perhaps matches TRBD2 (6 bases). Germline V gene lookup returns CDR1 MDHEN and CDR2 SYDVKM. This CDR3 contains 16 residues. Trimming shortened V by 9 bases and J by 2 bases, and 20 bases separated the two germline ends. The CDR3 loop is CASQEGPGGTYNEQFF. The CDR3 region has the DNA TGTGCCAGTCAGGAGGGGCCGGGTGGGACCTACAATGAGCAGTTCTTC.

The rearrangement links TRBV12-3 or TRBV12-4 to TRBJ1-3; D call uncertain. This CDR3 comprises 15 residues. Trimming stripped 6 bases from V and 1 base from J, with 13 bases between. The CDR3 is CASRYGGLSGNTIYF. Here the CDR3 DNA reads TGTGCCAGCAGGTACGGCGGATTGTCTGGAAACACCATATATTTT.